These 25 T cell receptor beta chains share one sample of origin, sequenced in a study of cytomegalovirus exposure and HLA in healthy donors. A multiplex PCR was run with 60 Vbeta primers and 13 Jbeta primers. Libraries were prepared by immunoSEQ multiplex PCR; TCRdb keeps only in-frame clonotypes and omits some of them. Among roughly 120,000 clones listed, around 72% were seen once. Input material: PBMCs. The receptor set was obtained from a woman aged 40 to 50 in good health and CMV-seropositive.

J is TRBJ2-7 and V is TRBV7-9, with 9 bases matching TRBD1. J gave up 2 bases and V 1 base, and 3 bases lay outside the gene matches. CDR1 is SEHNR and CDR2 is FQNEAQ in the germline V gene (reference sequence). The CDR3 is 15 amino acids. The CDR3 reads CASSLGWDRAYEQYF. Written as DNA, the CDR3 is TGTGCCAGCAGCTTAGGCTGGGACAGGGCCTACGAGCAGTACTTC.

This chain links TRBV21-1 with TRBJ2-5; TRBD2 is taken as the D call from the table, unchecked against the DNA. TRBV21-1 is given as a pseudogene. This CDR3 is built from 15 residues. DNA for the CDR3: TGTGCCAGCAGCAAATACACGAATGGAGGTGAGACCCAGTACTTC. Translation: CASSKYTNGGETQYF.

CDR3 protein: CASSWEMGAGKVTGELFF. The CDR3 coding sequence is TGTGCCAGCAGCTGGGAAATGGGGGCAGGGAAGGTCACCGGGGAGCTGTTTTTT. J is TRBJ2-2 and V is TRBV5-4; maybe TRBD1 (6 bases). The V gene's germline CDR1 is SGHNT and CDR2 YYREEE (reference sequence). Trimming left V 3 bases short and J 4 bases short, with 22 bases between. The CDR3 covers 18 residues.

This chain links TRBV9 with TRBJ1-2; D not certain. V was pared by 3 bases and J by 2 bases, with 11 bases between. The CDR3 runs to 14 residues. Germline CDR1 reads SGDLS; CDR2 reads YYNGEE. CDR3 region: CASSAGAGNYGYTF. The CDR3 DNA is TGTGCCAGCAGCGCCGGCGCGGGAAACTATGGCTACACCTTC.

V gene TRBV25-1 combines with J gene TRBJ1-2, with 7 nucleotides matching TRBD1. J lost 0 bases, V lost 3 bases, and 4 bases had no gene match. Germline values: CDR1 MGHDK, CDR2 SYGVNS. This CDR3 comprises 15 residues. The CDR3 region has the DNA TGTGCCAGCAGTGATTTCACAGGGGCTAACTATGGCTACACCTTC. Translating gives CASSDFTGANYGYTF.

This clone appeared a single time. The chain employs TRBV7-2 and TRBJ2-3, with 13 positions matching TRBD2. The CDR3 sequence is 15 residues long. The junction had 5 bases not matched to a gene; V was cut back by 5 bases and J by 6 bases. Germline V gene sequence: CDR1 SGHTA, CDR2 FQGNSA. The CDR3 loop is CASSPGTSGVDTQYF. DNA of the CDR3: TGTGCCAGCAGCCCCGGGACTAGCGGGGTTGATACGCAGTATTTT.

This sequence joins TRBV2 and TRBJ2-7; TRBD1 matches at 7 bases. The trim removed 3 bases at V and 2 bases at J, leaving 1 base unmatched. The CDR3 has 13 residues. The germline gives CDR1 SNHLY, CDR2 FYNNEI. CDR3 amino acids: CASSEGQTYEQYF. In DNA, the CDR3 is TGTGCCAGCAGTGAGGGACAGACCTACGAGCAGTACTTC.

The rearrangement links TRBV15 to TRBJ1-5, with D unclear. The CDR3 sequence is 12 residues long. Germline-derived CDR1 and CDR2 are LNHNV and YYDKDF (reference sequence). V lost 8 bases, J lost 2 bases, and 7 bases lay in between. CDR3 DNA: TGTGCCACCGGGCAGGGCAATCAGCCCCAGCATTTT. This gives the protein CATGQGNQPQHF.

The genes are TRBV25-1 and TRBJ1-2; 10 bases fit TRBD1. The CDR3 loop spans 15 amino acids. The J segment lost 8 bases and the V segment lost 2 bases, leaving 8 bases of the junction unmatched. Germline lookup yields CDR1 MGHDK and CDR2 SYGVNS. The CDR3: CASSEVGQGRRGYTF. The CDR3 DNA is TGTGCCAGCAGTGAAGTGGGACAGGGGAGACGAGGCTACACCTTC.

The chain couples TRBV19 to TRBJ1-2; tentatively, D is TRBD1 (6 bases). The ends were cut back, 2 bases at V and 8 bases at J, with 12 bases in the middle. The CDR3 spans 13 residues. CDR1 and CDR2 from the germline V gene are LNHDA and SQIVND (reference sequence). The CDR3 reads CASSIRDRRGYTF. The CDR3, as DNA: TGTGCCAGTAGTATAAGAGACAGGCGAGGCTACACCTTC.

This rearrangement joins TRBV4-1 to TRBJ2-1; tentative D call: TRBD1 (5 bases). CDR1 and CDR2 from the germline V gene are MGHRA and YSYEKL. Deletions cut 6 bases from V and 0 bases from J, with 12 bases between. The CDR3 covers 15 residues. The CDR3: CASRDPRGSYNEQFF. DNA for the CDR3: TGCGCCAGCAGGGACCCTAGGGGCTCCTACAATGAGCAGTTCTTC.

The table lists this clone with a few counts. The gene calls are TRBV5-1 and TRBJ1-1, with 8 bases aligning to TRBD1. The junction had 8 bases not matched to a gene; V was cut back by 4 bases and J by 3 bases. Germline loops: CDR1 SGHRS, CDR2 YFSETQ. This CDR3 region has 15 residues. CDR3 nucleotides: TGCGCCAGCAGCATCGGACAGGGATTCGACACTGAAGCTTTCTTT. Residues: CASSIGQGFDTEAFF.

The CDR3 coding sequence is TGTGCCAGCAGCTCCGGGACAGGGCCCTACAATGAGCAGTTCTTC. This translates into CASSSGTGPYNEQFF. The V call is TRBV7-2, the J call TRBJ2-1; TRBD1 agrees at 9 bases. Trimming took 4 bases from V and 2 from J; bases not matched to a gene: 3. The germline gives CDR1 SGHTA, CDR2 FQGNSA. The CDR3 is 15 amino acids.

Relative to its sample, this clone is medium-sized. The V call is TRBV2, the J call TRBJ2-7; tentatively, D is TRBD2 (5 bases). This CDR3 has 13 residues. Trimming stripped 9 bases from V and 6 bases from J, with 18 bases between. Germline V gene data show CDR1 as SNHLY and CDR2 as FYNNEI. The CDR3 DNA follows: TGTGCCAGTTTGGCGGGTCTTGTCTCCGAGCAGTACTTC. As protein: CASLAGLVSEQYF. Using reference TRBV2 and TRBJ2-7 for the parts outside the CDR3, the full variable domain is EPEVTQTPSHQVTQMGQEVILRCVPISNHLYFYWYRQILGQKVEFLVSFYNNEISEKSEIFDDQFSVERPDGSNFTLKIRSTKLEDSAMYFCASLAGLVSEQYFGPGTRLTVT.

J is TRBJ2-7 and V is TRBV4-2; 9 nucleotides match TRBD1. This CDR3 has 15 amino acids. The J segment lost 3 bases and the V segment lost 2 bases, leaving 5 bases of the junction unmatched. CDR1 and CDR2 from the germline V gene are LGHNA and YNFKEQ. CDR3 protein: CASSQIPGQGYEQYF. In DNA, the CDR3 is TGTGCCAGCAGCCAAATACCGGGACAGGGCTACGAGCAGTACTTC.

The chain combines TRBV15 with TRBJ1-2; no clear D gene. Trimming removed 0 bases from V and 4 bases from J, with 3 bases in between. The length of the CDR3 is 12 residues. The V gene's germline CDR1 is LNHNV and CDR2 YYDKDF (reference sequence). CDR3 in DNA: TGTGCCACCAGCAGAGACAGCTATGGCTACACCTTC. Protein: CATSRDSYGYTF.

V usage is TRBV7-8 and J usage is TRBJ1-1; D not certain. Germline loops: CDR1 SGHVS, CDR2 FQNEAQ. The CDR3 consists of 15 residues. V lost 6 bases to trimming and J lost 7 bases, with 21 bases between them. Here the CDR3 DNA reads TGTGCCAGCAGGTCAAGGGCCCTGGGAGAGGGTGAAGCTTTCTTT. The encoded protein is CASRSRALGEGEAFF.

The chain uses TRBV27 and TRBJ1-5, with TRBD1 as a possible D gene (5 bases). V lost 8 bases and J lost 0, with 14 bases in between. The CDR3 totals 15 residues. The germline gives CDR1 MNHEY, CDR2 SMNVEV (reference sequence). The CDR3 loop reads CASGRQPYSNQPQHF. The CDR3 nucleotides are TGTGCCAGCGGGCGACAGCCATATAGCAATCAGCCCCAGCATTTT.

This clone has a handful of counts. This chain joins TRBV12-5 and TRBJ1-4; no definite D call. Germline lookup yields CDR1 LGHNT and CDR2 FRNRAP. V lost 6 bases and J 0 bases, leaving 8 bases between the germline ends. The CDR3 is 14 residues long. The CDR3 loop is CASGVTSTNEKLFF. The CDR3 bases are TGTGCTAGTGGCGTGACATCAACTAATGAAAAACTGTTTTTT.

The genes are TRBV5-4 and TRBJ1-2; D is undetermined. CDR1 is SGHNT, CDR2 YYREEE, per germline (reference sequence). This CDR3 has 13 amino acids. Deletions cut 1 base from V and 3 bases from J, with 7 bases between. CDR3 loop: CASSLKEDYGYTF. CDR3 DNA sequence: TGTGCCAGCAGCTTGAAAGAGGACTATGGCTACACCTTC.

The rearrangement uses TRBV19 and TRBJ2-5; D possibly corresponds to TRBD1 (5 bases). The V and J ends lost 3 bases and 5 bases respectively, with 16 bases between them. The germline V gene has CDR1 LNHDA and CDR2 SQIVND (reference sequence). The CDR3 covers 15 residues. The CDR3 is CASSILDSKGETQYF. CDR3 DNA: TGTGCCAGTAGTATTCTAGACAGTAAGGGGGAGACCCAGTACTTC.

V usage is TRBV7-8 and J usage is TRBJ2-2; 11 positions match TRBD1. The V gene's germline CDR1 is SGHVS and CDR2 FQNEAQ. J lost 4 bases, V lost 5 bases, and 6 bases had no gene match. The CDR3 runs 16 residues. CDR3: CASSQGQGDPTGELFF. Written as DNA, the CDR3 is TGTGCCAGCAGCCAGGGACAGGGGGACCCCACCGGGGAGCTGTTTTTT. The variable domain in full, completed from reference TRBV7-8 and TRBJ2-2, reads GAGVSQSPRYKVAKRGQDVALRCDPISGHVSLFWYQQALGQGPEFLTYFQNEAQLDKSGLPSDRFFAERPEGSVSTLKIQRTQQEDSAVYLCASSQGQGDPTGELFFGEGSRLTVL.

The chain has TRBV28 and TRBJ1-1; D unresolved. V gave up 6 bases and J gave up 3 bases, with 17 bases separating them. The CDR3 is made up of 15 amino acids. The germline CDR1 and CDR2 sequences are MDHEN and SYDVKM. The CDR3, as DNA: TGTGCCAGCAGCCTACCCCCGGGGAGGTACACTGAAGCTTTCTTT. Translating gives CASSLPPGRYTEAFF.

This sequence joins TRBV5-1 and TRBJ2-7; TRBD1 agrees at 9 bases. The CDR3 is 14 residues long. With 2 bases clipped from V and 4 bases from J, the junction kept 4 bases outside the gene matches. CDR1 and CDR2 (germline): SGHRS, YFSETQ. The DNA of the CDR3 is TGCGCCAGCAGCTTTTCCGGGACAGGGTACGAGCAGTACTTC. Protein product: CASSFSGTGYEQYF.

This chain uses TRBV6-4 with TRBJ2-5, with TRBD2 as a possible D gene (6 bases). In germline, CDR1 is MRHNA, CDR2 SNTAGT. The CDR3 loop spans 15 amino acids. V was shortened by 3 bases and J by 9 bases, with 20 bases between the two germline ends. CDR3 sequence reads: CASSELAFGLGPQYF. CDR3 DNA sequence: TGTGCCAGCAGTGAACTAGCCTTTGGCCTCGGGCCCCAGTACTTC.